This TCR beta chain was retrieved from a study of T cell clones after liver transplantation. About the study: Immunosuppression withdrawal was tried within 2 years after liver transplantation in this trial. Subjects received no induction therapy and standard immunosuppression until randomization at 12-24 months post-transplant. A pre-transplant mixed lymphocyte reaction with TCRbeta sequencing defined graft-donor-reactive clones followed in post-transplant blood.

Assay: immunoSEQ multiplex PCR; the TCRdb copy retains only in-frame clones and omits some. The data show around 80,000 clones, over 80% seen once. V was cut by 4 bases and J by 2 bases, with 9 bases left in between. Germline CDR1 reads SQVTM; CDR2 reads ANQGSEA. The CDR3 runs 13 residues. The receptor comes from a human patient who received a liver transplant. Some T cells may trace back to the graft donor. The specimen comprised CD4+ T cells from blood, sampled around 45 months after liver transplant. This rearrangement joins TRBV29-1 to TRBJ1-3; TRBD1 might be the D (5 bases). The CDR3 is CSVVGGTGNTIYF. The CDR3 DNA follows: TGCAGCGTTGTCGGGGGGACTGGAAACACCATATATTTT.